This TCR beta chain is drawn from a study of cytotoxic CD8 clonotypes in ibrutinib-treated CLL. Study results and caveats: Sampling schedules were unmatched across sustained-remission and progressing patients.

Sequencing used immunoSEQ multiplex PCR; TCRdb keeps in-frame clones, though not all of them. The data show a few hundred thousand clones, around 70% seen once. The CDR3 is 14 amino acids. V was pared by 1 base and J by 6 bases, with 10 bases between. Germline CDR1 and CDR2: MGHDK and SYGVNS. A word on this clone: Its antigen remains unknown.

The origin of this receptor is a human donor with chronic lymphocytic leukemia. This sequence joins TRBV25-1 and TRBJ2-1; D uncertain. The input for sequencing was PBMCs, taken after 24 months of ibrutinib treatment. The DNA of the CDR3 is TGTGCCAGCAGTGAATGGGATGCAGCCAATGAGCAGTTCTTC. Translation: CASSEWDAANEQFF.